This is a list of T cell receptor beta chains from one sample in a study of T cells in Graves' hyperthyroidism and ophthalmopathy. One entry per CDR3 protein results from TCRdb running MiXCR on the multiplex PCR reads. The table has roughly 570,000 distinct CDR3 sequences, roughly 46% seen once. The sequenced sample consisted of peripheral blood or thyroid tissue (not recorded which). All receptors derive from an adult woman with Graves' disease, either hyperthyroidism or ophthalmopathy (not recorded which). The CDR3 runs from the conserved cysteine through the conserved F or W. D genes are given only for firm matches. Size is stated for part of the rows, as once, few or many counts, or as a class when the clone is expanded.

j_call clone_size v_call d_call cdr3_aa cdr3_nt
TRBJ2-7 - TRBV14 TRBD2 CASSGAGGRSYEQYF TGTGCCAGCAGCGGAGCGGGAGGGCGCTCCTACGAGCAGTACTTC
TRBJ2-5 - TRBV10-3 - CAISARGQETQYF TGTGCCATCAGTGCTAGAGGCCAAGAGACCCAGTACTTC
TRBJ2-7 - TRBV11-2 - CASSLVDTDSYEQYF TGTGCCAGCAGCTTAGTAGATACAGACTCCTACGAGCAGTACTTC
TRBJ2-5 many TRBV5-8 - CASSLRTSETQYF TGTGCCAGCAGCTTGCGAACTTCGGAGACCCAGTACTTC
TRBJ1-5 - TRBV9 - CANSRGGPQPQHF TGTGCCAACAGTCGGGGGGGACCTCAGCCCCAGCATTTT
TRBJ2-2 - TRBV2 - CASSSEGTGELFF TGTGCCAGCAGCTCGGAAGGTACCGGGGAGCTGTTTTTT
TRBJ2-5 - TRBV7-2 TRBD2 CASTAGTSGVIQETQYF TGTGCCAGCACGGCGGGAACTAGCGGGGTCATCCAAGAGACCCAGTACTTC
TRBJ2-7 many TRBV20-1 - CSAHPFAAVEQYF TGCAGTGCTCACCCCTTTGCGGCTGTCGAGCAGTACTTC
TRBJ1-1 - TRBV19 - CASRREGGAGQLKAFF TGTGCCAGTAGACGCGAGGGAGGGGCCGGACAACTGAAAGCTTTCTTT
TRBJ2-5 - TRBV15 TRBD2 CATSRYGTSGAQYF TGTGCCACCAGCAGATACGGGACTAGCGGGGCCCAGTACTTC
TRBJ2-5 - TRBV10-2 TRBD1 CASKDPGQGGTYQETQYF TGCGCCAGCAAAGACCCGGGACAGGGTGGCACGTACCAAGAGACCCAGTACTTC
TRBJ1-1 many TRBV19 - CAGRRGTEAFF TGTGCCGGTCGAAGGGGCACTGAAGCTTTCTTT
TRBJ2-7 few TRBV28 - CASSFGPGSYEQYF TGTGCCAGCAGTTTTGGTCCGGGGAGCTACGAGCAGTACTTC
TRBJ1-3 many TRBV7-8 TRBD1 CASRRQGSSGNTIYF TGTGCCAGCCGAAGACAGGGCTCCTCTGGAAACACCATATATTTT
TRBJ1-1 - TRBV20-1 - CSATPPSFKAFF TGCAGTGCTACACCCCCCTCCTTTAAAGCTTTCTTT
TRBJ1-2 many TRBV10-3 TRBD1 CAIMEGRTGYYGYTF TGTGCCATCATGGAGGGACGGACAGGTTACTATGGCTACACCTTC
TRBJ2-7 - TRBV7-2 TRBD2 CASSLGTSGRQYF TGTGCCAGCAGCTTAGGGACTAGCGGCCGGCAGTACTTC
TRBJ1-2 - TRBV28 TRBD1 CASSTPGQGALYGYTF TGTGCCAGCAGTACACCGGGACAGGGGGCACTCTATGGCTACACCTTC
TRBJ1-5 - TRBV20-1 TRBD1 CSAVQGAGGNQPQHF TGCAGTGCGGTACAGGGGGCGGGGGGCAATCAGCCCCAGCATTTT
TRBJ2-7 - TRBV13 - CASSLVPCGNEQYF TGTGCCAGCAGCTTAGTGCCTTGCGGTAACGAGCAGTACTTC